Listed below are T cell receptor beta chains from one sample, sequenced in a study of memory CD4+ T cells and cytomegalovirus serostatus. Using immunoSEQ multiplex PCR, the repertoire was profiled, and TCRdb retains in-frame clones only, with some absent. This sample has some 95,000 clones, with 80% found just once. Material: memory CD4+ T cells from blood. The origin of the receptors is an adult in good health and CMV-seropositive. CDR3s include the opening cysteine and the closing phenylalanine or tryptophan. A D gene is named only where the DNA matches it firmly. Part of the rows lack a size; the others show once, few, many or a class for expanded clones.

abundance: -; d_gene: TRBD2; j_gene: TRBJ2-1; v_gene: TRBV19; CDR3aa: CASSTRTSGTYNEQFF; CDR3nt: TGTGCCAGTAGTACTCGGACTAGCGGAACCTACAATGAGCAGTTCTTC
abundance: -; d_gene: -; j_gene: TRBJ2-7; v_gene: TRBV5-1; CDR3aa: CASSFDGTSSYEQYF; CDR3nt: TGCGCCAGCAGCTTCGACGGGACCAGCTCCTACGAGCAGTACTTC
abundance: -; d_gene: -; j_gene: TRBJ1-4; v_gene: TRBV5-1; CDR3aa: CASSLDLNEKLFF; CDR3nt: TGCGCCAGCAGCTTGGACCTTAATGAAAAACTGTTTTTT
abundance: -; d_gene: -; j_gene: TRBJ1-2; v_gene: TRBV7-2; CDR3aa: CASSPREGAAYGYTF; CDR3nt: TGTGCCAGCAGTCCCCGCGAGGGAGCTGCATATGGCTACACCTTC
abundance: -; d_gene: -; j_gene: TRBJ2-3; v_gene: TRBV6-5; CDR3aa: CASTPIGGDTQYF; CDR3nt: TGTGCCAGCACTCCAATCGGCGGAGATACGCAGTATTTT
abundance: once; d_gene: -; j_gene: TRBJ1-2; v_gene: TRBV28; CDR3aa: CASTRGRRGLHGYTF; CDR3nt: TGTGCCAGCACCCGTGGGCGGAGGGGACTACATGGCTACACCTTC
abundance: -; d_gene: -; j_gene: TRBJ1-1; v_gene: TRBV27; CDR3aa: CASSPYLTRLNTEAFF; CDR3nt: TGTGCCAGCAGCCCCTATTTGACACGATTAAACACTGAAGCTTTCTTT
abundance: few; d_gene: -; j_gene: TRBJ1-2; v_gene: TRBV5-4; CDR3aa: CASSLRGPVSWYTF; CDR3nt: TGTGCCAGCAGCTTGAGGGGCCCGGTCTCTTGGTACACCTTC
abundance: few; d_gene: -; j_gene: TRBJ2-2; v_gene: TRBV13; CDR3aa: CASSLMGGNTGELFF; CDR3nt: TGTGCCAGCAGCTTAATGGGGGGCAACACCGGGGAGCTGTTTTTT
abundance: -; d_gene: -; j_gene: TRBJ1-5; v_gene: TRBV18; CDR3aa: CASSPGTGEPQHF; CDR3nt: TGTGCCAGCTCACCAGGTACAGGAGAGCCCCAGCATTTT
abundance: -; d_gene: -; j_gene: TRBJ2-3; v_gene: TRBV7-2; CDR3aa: CASSVTEEDTQYF; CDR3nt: TGTGCCAGCAGCGTGACAGAAGAAGATACGCAGTATTTT
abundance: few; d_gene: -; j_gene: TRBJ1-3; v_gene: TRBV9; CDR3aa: CASSTQPSGNTIYF; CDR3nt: TGTGCCAGCAGCACACAGCCCTCTGGAAACACCATATATTTT
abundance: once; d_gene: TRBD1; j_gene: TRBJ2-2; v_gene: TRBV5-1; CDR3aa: CASTDRELNTGELFF; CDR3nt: TGCGCCAGCACCGACAGGGAACTTAACACCGGGGAGCTGTTTTTT
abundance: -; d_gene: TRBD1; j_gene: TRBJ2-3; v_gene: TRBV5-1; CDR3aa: CASRGTGPSTDTQYF; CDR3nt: TGCGCCAGCAGGGGGACAGGCCCTTCCACAGATACGCAGTATTTT
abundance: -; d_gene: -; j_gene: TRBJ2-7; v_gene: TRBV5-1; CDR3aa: CASSLGGYEQYF; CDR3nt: TGCGCCAGCAGCTTGGGGGGGTACGAGCAGTACTTC
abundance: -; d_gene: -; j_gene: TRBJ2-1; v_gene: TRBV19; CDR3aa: CASSIELSRSYNEQFF; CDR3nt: TGTGCCAGTAGTATAGAATTGAGCCGCTCCTACAATGAGCAGTTCTTC
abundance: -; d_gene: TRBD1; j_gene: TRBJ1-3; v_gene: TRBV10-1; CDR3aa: CASRDAPTGTGNTIYF; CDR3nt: TGCGCCAGCAGGGACGCCCCGACAGGGACCGGAAACACCATATATTTT
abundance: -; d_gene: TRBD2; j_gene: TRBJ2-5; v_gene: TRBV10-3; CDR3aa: CAISESGRAEGETQYF; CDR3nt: TGTGCCATCAGTGAGAGCGGGAGGGCCGAGGGTGAGACCCAGTACTTC
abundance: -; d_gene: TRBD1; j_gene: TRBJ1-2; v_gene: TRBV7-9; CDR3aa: CASSLGQLYGYTF; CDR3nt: TGTGCCAGCAGCTTGGGACAGCTCTATGGCTACACCTTC
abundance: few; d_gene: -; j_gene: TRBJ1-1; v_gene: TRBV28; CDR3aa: CASRLTQNTEAFF; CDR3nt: TGTGCCAGCAGACTCACACAAAACACTGAAGCTTTCTTT
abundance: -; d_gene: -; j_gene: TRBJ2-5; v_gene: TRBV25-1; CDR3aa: CASSGFSGETQYF; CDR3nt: TGTGCCAGCAGCGGTTTCTCAGGAGAGACCCAGTACTTC
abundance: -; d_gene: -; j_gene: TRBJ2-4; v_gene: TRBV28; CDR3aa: CASSFRDLNIQYF; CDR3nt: TGTGCCAGCAGTTTTCGGGACCTAAACATTCAGTACTTC
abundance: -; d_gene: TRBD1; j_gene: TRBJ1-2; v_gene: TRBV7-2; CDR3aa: CASSPSGTGNYGYTF; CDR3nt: TGTGCCAGCAGCCCATCCGGGACAGGGAACTATGGCTACACCTTC
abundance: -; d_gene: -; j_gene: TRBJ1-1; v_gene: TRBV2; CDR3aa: CASSEGSWNEAFF; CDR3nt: TGTGCCAGCAGTGAAGGGTCATGGAATGAAGCTTTCTTT
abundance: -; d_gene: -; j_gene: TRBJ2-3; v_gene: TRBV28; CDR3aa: CASRPASRHTDTQYF; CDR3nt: TGTGCCAGCAGGCCGGCCTCCCGGCACACAGATACGCAGTATTTT
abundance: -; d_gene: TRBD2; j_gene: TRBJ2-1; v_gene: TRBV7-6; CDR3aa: CASSSDWASGGNEQFF; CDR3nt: TGTGCCAGCAGCTCCGACTGGGCTAGCGGGGGCAATGAGCAGTTCTTC
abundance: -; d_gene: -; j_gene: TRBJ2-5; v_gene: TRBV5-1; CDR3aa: CASSLGDSSIVSQETQYF; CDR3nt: TGCGCCAGCAGCTTGGGCGATAGTTCGATAGTGTCCCAAGAGACCCAGTACTTC
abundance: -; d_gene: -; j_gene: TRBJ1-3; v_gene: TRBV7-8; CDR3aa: CASSLGNTIYF; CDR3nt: TGTGCCAGCAGCCTGGGTAACACCATATATTTT
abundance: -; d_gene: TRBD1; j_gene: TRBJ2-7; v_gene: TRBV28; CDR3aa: CASSLPTGGSYEQYF; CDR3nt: TGTGCCAGCAGTCTACCGACAGGGGGCAGCTACGAGCAGTACTTC
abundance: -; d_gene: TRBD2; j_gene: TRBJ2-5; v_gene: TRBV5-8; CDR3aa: CASSFHGLAGGIGQETQYF; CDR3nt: TGTGCCAGCAGCTTCCACGGACTAGCGGGAGGAATTGGCCAAGAGACCCAGTACTTC
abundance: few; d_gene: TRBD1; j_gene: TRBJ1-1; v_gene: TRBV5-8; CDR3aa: CASSGWTGTEAFF; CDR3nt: TGTGCCAGCAGCGGCTGGACAGGGACTGAAGCTTTCTTT
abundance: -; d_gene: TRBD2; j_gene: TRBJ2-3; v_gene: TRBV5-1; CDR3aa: CASSELSGSADTQYF; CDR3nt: TGCGCCAGCAGCGAACTTAGCGGGAGTGCAGATACGCAGTATTTT
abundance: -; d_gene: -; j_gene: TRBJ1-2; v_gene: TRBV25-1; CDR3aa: CASSATDGRKNYGYTF; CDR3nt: TGTGCCAGCAGTGCCACCGACGGTCGTAAGAACTATGGCTACACCTTC
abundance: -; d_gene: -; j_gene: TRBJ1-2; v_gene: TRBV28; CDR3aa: CASSPGFNYGYTF; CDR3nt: TGTGCCAGCAGTCCCGGATTCAACTATGGCTACACCTTC
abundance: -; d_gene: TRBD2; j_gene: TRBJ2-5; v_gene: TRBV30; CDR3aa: CAWSTPRGVKETQYF; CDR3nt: TGTGCCTGGAGTACCCCCCGGGGGGTGAAAGAGACCCAGTACTTC
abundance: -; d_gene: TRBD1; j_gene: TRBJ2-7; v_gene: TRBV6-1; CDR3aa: CASSEVPGTGFSEQYF; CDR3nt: TGTGCCAGCAGTGAGGTCCCCGGGACAGGTTTCTCCGAGCAGTACTTC
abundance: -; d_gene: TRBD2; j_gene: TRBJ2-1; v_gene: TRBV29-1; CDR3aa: CSVDGTSGRAFSYNEQFF; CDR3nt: TGCAGCGTCGATGGGACTAGCGGGAGGGCCTTCTCCTACAATGAGCAGTTCTTC
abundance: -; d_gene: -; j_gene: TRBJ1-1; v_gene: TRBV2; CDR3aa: CASSGRTVNTEAFF; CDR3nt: TGTGCCAGCAGTGGAAGGACCGTGAACACTGAAGCTTTCTTT
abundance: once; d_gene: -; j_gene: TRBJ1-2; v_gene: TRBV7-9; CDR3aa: CASSLIGIGGRAGYTF; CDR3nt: TGTGCCAGCAGTCTTATTGGGATTGGGGGCAGGGCTGGCTACACCTTC
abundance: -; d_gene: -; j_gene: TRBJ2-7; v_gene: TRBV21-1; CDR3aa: CAGTYEQYF; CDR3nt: TGTGCCGGAACCTACGAGCAGTACTTC
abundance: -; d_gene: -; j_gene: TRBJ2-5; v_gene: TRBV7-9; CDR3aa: CASSFLLGGGQETQYF; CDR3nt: TGTGCCAGCAGCTTTCTTTTGGGGGGAGGACAAGAGACCCAGTACTTC
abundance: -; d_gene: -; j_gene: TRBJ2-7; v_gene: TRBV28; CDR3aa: CASRRLANYEQYF; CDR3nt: TGTGCCAGCAGGAGGCTAGCTAACTACGAGCAGTACTTC
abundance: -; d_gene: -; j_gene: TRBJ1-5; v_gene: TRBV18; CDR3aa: CASSPPSGSSNQPQHF; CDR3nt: TGTGCCAGCTCACCACCTTCAGGGTCTAGCAATCAGCCCCAGCATTTT
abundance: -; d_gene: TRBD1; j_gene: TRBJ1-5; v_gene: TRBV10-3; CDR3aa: CAISEGQVNQPQHF; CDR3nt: TGTGCCATCAGTGAGGGACAGGTCAATCAGCCCCAGCATTTT
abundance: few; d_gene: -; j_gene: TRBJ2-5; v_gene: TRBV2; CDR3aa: CASSVGPIETQYF; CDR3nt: TGTGCCAGCAGTGTAGGTCCGATCGAGACCCAGTACTTC
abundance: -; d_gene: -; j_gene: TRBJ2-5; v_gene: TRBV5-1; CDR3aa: CASSLPGEETQYF; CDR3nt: TGCGCCAGCAGCTTGCCAGGGGAGGAGACCCAGTACTTC
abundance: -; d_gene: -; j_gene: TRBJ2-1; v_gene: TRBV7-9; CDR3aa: CASSSGANEQFF; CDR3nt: TGTGCCAGCAGCAGCGGAGCTAATGAGCAGTTCTTC
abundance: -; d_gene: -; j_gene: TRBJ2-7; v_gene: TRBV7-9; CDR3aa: CASSPPSYEQYF; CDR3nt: TGTGCCAGCAGCCCACCCTCCTACGAGCAGTACTTC
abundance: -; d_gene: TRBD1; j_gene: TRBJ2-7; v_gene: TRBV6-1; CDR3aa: CASSEMTGLHYYEQYF; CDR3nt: TGTGCCAGCAGTGAAATGACAGGGCTCCACTACTACGAGCAGTACTTC
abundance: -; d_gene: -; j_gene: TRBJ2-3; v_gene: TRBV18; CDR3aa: CASSPRAPDTQYF; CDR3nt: TGTGCCAGCTCACCAAGAGCCCCGGATACGCAGTATTTT
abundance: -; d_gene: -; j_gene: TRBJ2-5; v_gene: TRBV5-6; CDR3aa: CASSLDRMETQYF; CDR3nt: TGTGCCAGCAGCTTGGACAGGATGGAGACCCAGTACTTC
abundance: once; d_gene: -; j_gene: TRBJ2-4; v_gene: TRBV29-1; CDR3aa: CSVGLDRRLNIQYF; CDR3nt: TGCAGCGTTGGTCTAGACCGAAGATTAAACATTCAGTACTTC
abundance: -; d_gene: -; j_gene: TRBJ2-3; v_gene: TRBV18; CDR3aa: CASSPPVGTDTQYF; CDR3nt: TGTGCCAGCTCACCACCTGTGGGGACAGATACGCAGTATTTT
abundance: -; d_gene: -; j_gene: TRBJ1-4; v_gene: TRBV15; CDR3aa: CATSAHRLGTYNEKLFF; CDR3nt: TGTGCCACCAGCGCCCACAGACTAGGGACGTACAATGAAAAACTGTTTTTT
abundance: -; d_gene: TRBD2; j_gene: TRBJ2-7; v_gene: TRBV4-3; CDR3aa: CASSRGLAVYEQYF; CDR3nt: TGCGCCAGCAGCCGGGGACTAGCGGTCTACGAGCAGTACTTC
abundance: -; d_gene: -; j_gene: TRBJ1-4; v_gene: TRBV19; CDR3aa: CASSEALGGTNEKLFF; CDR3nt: TGTGCCAGTAGTGAGGCACTCGGGGGAACTAATGAAAAACTGTTTTTT
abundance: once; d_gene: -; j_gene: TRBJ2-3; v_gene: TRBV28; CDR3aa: CASSWGGVKGTQYF; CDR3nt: TGTGCCAGCAGTTGGGGCGGGGTGAAAGGTACGCAGTATTTT
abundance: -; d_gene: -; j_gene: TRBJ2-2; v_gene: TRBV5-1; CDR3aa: CASSLGLLGANTGELFF; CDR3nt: TGCGCCAGCAGCTTGGGGTTATTGGGGGCGAACACCGGGGAGCTGTTTTTT